Below, 12 T cell receptor beta chains from the same sample are listed, as sequenced in a study of cytomegalovirus exposure and HLA in healthy donors. The primer mix had 60 Vbeta and 13 Jbeta primers. Profiling relied on immunoSEQ multiplex PCR, and the TCRdb table lists in-frame clones only, not all of them. The table records 120,000 to 150,000 clones, 73% of them present only once. The sequencing sample was made of PBMCs. The receptors here all came from a woman under 30 in good health and CMV-seronegative.

The chain couples TRBV6-5 to TRBJ2-3; TRBD1 matches 7 bases. This CDR3 has 15 residues. V dropped 6 bases and J dropped 4; count of bases not matched to a gene: 10. Germline V gene lookup returns CDR1 MNHEY and CDR2 SVGAGI. This CDR3 reads CASRIGGATADTQYF. In nucleotides, the CDR3 is TGTGCCAGCAGAATAGGGGGCGCGACGGCAGATACGCAGTATTTT.

This sequence joins TRBV6-5 and TRBJ1-2, with 7 bases matching TRBD1. This CDR3 has 13 amino acids. The germline V gene encodes CDR1 MNHEY and CDR2 SVGAGI. V lost 5 bases and J lost 10; bases outside the gene matches: 10. CDR3 protein: CASSEFDRVAYTF. The CDR3 DNA is TGTGCCAGCAGTGAATTCGACAGGGTAGCCTACACCTTC.

This clone was recorded once. The rearrangement joins TRBV19 to TRBJ1-2; tentatively, D is TRBD1 (5 bases). With 5 bases removed from V and 8 bases from J, the gap between germline ends came to 12 bases. The germline gives CDR1 LNHDA, CDR2 SQIVND (reference sequence). The CDR3 sequence is 12 residues long. The CDR3: CASSLQGDGYTF. DNA for the CDR3: TGTGCCAGTAGTCTCCAGGGTGACGGCTACACCTTC. Filled out from reference TRBV19 and TRBJ1-2, the complete variable domain reads DGGITQSPKYLFRKEGQNVTLSCEQNLNHDAMYWYRQDPGQGLRLIYYSQIVNDFQKGDIAEGYSVSREKKESFPLTVTSAQKNPTAFYLCASSLQGDGYTFGSGTRLTVV.

The rearrangement uses TRBV9 and TRBJ1-3; 7 bases are shared with TRBD1. Germline V gene sequence: CDR1 SGDLS, CDR2 YYNGEE. The CDR3 runs to 16 residues. J gave up 0 bases and V 4 bases, and 7 bases lay outside the gene matches. As DNA, the CDR3 is TGTGCCAGCAGCTTGACACAGGGGAGCTCTGGAAACACCATATATTTT. Its translation: CASSLTQGSSGNTIYF.

The V and J genes are TRBV7-9 and TRBJ2-1, with 7 bases fitting TRBD2. V dropped 8 bases and J dropped 7; count of bases not matched to a gene: 8. The CDR3 is 13 amino acids. Looked up from germline, CDR1 is SEHNR and CDR2 is FQNEAQ (reference sequence). The CDR3 reads CASLRGVENEQFF. The CDR3 DNA reads TGTGCCAGCCTACGGGGGGTGGAGAATGAGCAGTTCTTC.

V gene TRBV19 combines with J gene TRBJ2-1; 8 positions match TRBD2. This CDR3 has 16 residues. Per the germline V gene, CDR1 is LNHDA and CDR2 is SQIVND (reference sequence). V was pared by 3 bases and J by 4 bases, with 8 bases of the junction left unmatched. The CDR3 DNA sequence: TGTGCCAGTAGTATCAGCATCGGGGGGGTTTACAATGAGCAGTTCTTC. Its translation: CASSISIGGVYNEQFF.

This clone was counted only a few times. This rearrangement joins TRBV19 to TRBJ1-4; D might be TRBD1 (6 bases). Germline CDR1 and CDR2: LNHDA and SQIVND (reference sequence). There are 13 residues in the CDR3. The V and J ends lost 6 bases and 8 bases respectively, with 13 bases between them. For the CDR3, the DNA is TGTGCCAGTAGCGACAGGCGGAGAGAAAAACTGTTTTTT. Translation gives CASSDRRREKLFF.

The CDR3 reads CSVEGGRWNEQFF. For the CDR3, the DNA is TGCAGCGTTGAAGGGGGCCGGTGGAATGAGCAGTTCTTC. The V call is TRBV29-1, the J call TRBJ2-1, with D tentatively TRBD1 (5 bases). Trimming left V 1 base short and J 7 bases short, with 11 bases between. Germline CDR1 reads SQVTM; CDR2 reads ANQGSEA. This CDR3 contains 13 residues.

This clone was observed many times. The gene calls are TRBV28 and TRBJ1-1; 7 bases match TRBD1. The CDR3 runs 16 residues. Looked up from germline, CDR1 is MDHEN and CDR2 is SYDVKM. The junction had 11 bases not matched to a gene; V was cut back by 7 bases and J by 0 bases. CDR3 DNA: TGTGCCAGCAAACCTGTACAGGGGAGAATGAACACTGAAGCTTTCTTT. It translates to CASKPVQGRMNTEAFF.

The CDR3 DNA is TGCGCCAGCAGCCCCCAGGGACAGGGGGCTTCTGGTGGATATAATTCACCCCTCCACTTT. Amino acids: CASSPQGQGASGGYNSPLHF. This chain links TRBV4-1 with TRBJ1-6; 12 nucleotides match TRBD1. The J segment lost 4 bases and the V segment lost 4 bases, leaving 14 bases of the junction unmatched. Germline lookup yields CDR1 MGHRA and CDR2 YSYEKL. CDR3 length: 20 amino acids.

The chain combines TRBV7-9 with TRBJ1-2, with 7 bases lining up with TRBD1. After removal of 1 base from V and 4 bases from J, the junction contained 3 bases not matched to a gene. Germline lookup yields CDR1 SEHNR and CDR2 FQNEAQ (reference sequence). This CDR3 comprises 14 residues. The CDR3 DNA is TGTGCCAGCAGCTTAGAGGGACAGAGCTATGGCTACACCTTC. Protein product: CASSLEGQSYGYTF.

This clone was picked up a small number of times. The CDR3 sequence is CASSQDRRNTEAFF. CDR3 sequence (DNA): TGCGCCAGCAGCCAAGATCGTAGGAACACTGAAGCTTTCTTT. The genes are TRBV4-1 and TRBJ1-1; no reliable D call. Germline V gene lookup returns CDR1 MGHRA and CDR2 YSYEKL. The CDR3 length is 14 residues. Deletions cut 0 bases from V and 1 base from J, with 6 bases between.